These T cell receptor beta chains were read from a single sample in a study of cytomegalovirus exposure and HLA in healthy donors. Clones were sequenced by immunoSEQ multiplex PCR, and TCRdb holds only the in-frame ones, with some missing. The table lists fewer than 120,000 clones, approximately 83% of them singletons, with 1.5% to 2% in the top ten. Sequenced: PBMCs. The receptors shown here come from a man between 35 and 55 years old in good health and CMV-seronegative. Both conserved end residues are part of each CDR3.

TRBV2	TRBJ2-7	CASTGGYEQYF
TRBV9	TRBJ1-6	CASGQGQGNSPLHF
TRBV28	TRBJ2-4	CASTGTSGGTGKNIQYF
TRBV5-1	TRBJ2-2	CASSLSGNAGELFF
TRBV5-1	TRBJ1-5	CASSFTDSRYQPQHF
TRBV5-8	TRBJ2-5	CASSLFVGAGETQYF
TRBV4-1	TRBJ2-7	CASRLTLNGGPEQYF
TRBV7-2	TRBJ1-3	CASSSGQSSGNTIYF
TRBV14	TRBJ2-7	CASSQTRGNEQYF
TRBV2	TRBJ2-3	CASSEVFRGTDTQYF
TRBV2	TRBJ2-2	CASSVGLVVSAGELFF
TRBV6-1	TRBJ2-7	CASSDVVQGSEQYF
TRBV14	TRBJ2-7	CASSQDHRRQGPEQYF
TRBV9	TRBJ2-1	CASSVGTEGQQFF
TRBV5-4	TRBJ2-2	CASRMGQGVNTGELFF
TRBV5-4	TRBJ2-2	CASSLRGGGAMNTGELFF
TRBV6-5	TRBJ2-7	CASSYREGSIDEQYF
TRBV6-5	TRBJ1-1	CASTPDRVNNEAFF
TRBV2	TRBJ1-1	CASCSSGVMNTEAFF
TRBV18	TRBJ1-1	CASSPLGQNTEAFF
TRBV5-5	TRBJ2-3	CASSLIRVSDTQYF
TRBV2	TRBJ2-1	CASKNWLDRGPYNEQFF
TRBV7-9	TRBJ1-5	CASSLIGENQPQHF
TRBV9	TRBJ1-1	CASSVADVGPRRRMNTEAFF
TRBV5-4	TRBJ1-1	CASSYDRITNTEAFF
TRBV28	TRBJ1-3	CASIGTGSGNTIYF
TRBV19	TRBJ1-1	CASIGPGAYTEAFF
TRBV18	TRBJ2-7	CASSSRGHSYEQYF
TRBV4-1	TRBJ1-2	CASSQDWAGPPYGYTF
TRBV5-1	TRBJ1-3	CASSLRTGSGNTIYF
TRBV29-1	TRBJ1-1	CSVDGQRSTEAFF
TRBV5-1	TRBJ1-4	CASRETGWDEKLFF
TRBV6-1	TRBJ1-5	CASTLTEYGNQPQHF
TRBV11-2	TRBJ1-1	CASSASGGTEAFF
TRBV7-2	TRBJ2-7	CASSLVGGGPYEQYF
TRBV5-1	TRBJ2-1	CASSPLAGGPVEQFF
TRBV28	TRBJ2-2	CASSRQRGELFF
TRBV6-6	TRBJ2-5	CASSYAAQETQYF
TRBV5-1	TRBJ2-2	CASSRSGQGGTGELFF
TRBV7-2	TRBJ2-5	CASSSSTRETQYF
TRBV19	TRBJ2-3	CASSMLSGGTDTQYF
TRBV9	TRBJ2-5	CASSVGKGNQETQYF
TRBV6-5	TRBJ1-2	CASSYRAGEDYGYTF
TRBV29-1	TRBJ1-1	CSARAGYTEAFF
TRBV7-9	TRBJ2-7	CASSLGQGLYF
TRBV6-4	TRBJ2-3	CASSPLAGARTDTQYF
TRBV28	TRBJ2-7	CASSTIRDRAHEQYF
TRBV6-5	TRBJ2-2	CASSYWSGGATGELFF
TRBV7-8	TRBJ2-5	CASSLALIGDGEMHQETQYF
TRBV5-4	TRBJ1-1	CASSSLIPGNNTEAFF
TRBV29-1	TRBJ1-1	CSVVGQGGWTEAFF